This T cell receptor (beta chain) stems from a study of blood T cell repertoires in COVID-19 (dated by TCRdb to between 2020 and 2021). With regard to the full study: Samples from collaborators originated in the United States, Italy and Spain and spanned both the acute and convalescent phases of COVID-19. The material from the prospective study consisted of cDNA or gDNA derived from T cells, B-cell-depleted T cells, or PBMCs. Subjects who had been exposed to COVID-19, were actively infected with it, or had recovered from it provided the deeply sampled blood TCRbeta repertoires that made up the dataset. The repertoires were made available in a free public database intended to serve as a resource for research on the immune response to SARS-CoV-2. Samples were obtained from the ongoing ImmuneRACE study (first 160 participants) and from 1,254 subjects provided by 6 global collaborators. Sample metadata almost always included a de-identified subject ID, COVID-19 status, age in years and sex. Where available, HLA class I and class II types were obtained from metadata supplied by the sample provider rather than from assay-based typing. What the work shows at the level of the full study, not this receptor alone: Clinical and demographic metadata were provided uncurated, with the amount varying by source and participant.

In the prospective study, participants were 18 to 89 years old, resided in 20 to 30 geographic areas of the United States, and were enrolled through a virtual design. To assign participants to cohorts, the prospective study relied on clinical history that participants themselves reported in a screening survey and a study questionnaire. In the prospective study, mobile phlebotomists collected whole blood, serum and a nasopharyngeal or oropharyngeal swab from each participant. Participants in the prospective study had the option to provide additional blood draws and questionnaires over an approximately 2-month period. Before DNA extraction, prospective study blood samples were shipped either frozen or at room temperature. TCRbeta CDR3 regions were amplified from genomic DNA using the immunoSEQ Assay, a bias-controlled multiplex PCR. In the original analysis: Within the assay, amplification of reference gene primers was used to estimate how many nucleated cells each sample contained. To quantify the absolute abundance of each unique TCRbeta CDR3 rearrangement, sequence reads were collapsed and filtered. For each sample, productive Simpson clonality was calculated as the square root of Simpson's diversity index across productive rearrangements. Sourced from immuneACCESS, this table was stored by TCRdb with only in-frame sequences that have V and J called. A share of the clones is absent; for the studies checked, an unresolved V gene accounts for under half, and the remainder has no known explanation. Clone size and V and J calls were adopted from that table, with D and trimming inferred from the DNA. Present in this sample are about 400,000 clones, roughly 90% of which were seen just once. The ten most abundant clones make up roughly 2% of the sample.

Turning to this clone: Its antigen remains undetermined. Base qualities are not recorded, but no much larger clone differs from it by a single base.

As encoded in the germline V gene, CDR1 is MNHEY while CDR2 is SVGAGI. Trimming removed 4 bases from V and 11 bases from J; the gene matches leave 5 bases unexplained. Inclusive of the bounding cysteine and phenylalanine, the CDR3 is 14 residues long. Just the 42-base CDR3 DNA is kept, in frame starting at base 1. Material for sequencing was PBMCs or T cells enriched from blood (not recorded which). This TCR was sampled from a woman aged 40 to 50 with acute COVID-19. This chain is built from TRBV6-5 and TRBJ1-6; 10 of the junction bases match TRBD1. The CDR3 region: CASSSGDRGAPLHF. The nucleotide sequence reads TGTGCCAGCAGTTCGGGGGACAGGGGAGCACCCCTCCACTTT.